This entry lists 20 T cell receptor beta chains sequenced from one sample in a study of glioma-infiltrating T cells. TCR alpha and beta CDR3 regions were amplified from RNA using iRepertoire nested multiplex PCR. One entry per CDR3 protein results from TCRdb running MiXCR on the multiplex PCR reads. The table records 95,000 to 150,000 distinct CDR3 sequences, 23% of them present only once. Specimen: glioma tissue, nonneoplastic brain tissue, or PBMCs (not recorded which). These receptors all stem from a human donor with low-grade glioma or glioblastoma, undergoing nonglioma brain surgery, or in good health (not recorded which).

This clonotype showed up many times. The rearrangement links TRBV28 to TRBJ2-5; D is possibly TRBD2 (6 bases). Germline V gives CDR1 MDHEN, CDR2 SYDVKM. Trimming stripped 7 bases from V and 4 bases from J, with 10 bases between. CDR3 length equals 12 residues. The CDR3 sequence is CASKPAGETQYF. The CDR3 DNA is TGTGCCAGCAAGCCAGCGGGAGAGACCCAGTACTTC.

In this sample, this clonotype turned up many times. CDR3 sequence reads: CASSLPEQGVYGYTF. The CDR3 region has the DNA TGCGCCAGCAGCCTACCCGAGCAGGGAGTTTATGGCTACACCTTC. V usage is TRBV4-1 and J usage is TRBJ1-2; D possibly corresponds to TRBD1 (5 bases). The CDR3 covers 15 residues. The V gene lost 4 bases and the J gene lost 5 bases, with 17 bases spanning the gap. Germline V gene lookup returns CDR1 MGHRA and CDR2 YSYEKL.

V and J are TRBV19 and TRBJ2-7; weak D call: TRBD2 (5 bases). Germline loops: CDR1 LNHDA, CDR2 SQIVND (reference sequence). V was shortened by 2 bases and J by 2 bases, with 13 bases between the two germline ends. The CDR3 spans 15 residues. The CDR3: CASSISAMEAYEQYF. As DNA, the CDR3 is TGTGCCAGTAGTATAAGCGCCATGGAGGCCTACGAGCAGTACTTC.

This clonotype was picked up many times. This chain connects TRBV28 to TRBJ1-1; 7 bases agree with TRBD1. The V segment lost 5 bases and the J segment 1 base; nucleotides outside the gene matches: 10. The CDR3 is made up of 16 amino acids. Germline lookup yields CDR1 MDHEN and CDR2 SYDVKM. The CDR3 DNA reads as TGTGCCAGCAGTAACGCGGGACAGCCCGAGAACACTGAAGCTTTCTTT. Translated: CASSNAGQPENTEAFF.

Many counts were recorded for this clonotype. The genes are TRBV7-9 and TRBJ2-7; D ambiguous. V was cut by 5 bases and J by 2 bases, with 10 bases left in between. This CDR3 is 13 amino acids long. CDR1 is SEHNR and CDR2 is FQNEAQ in the germline V gene (reference sequence). The CDR3 here is CASSPTQTYEQYF. The CDR3 nucleotides read TGTGCCAGCAGCCCGACACAGACCTACGAGCAGTACTTC. The full variable domain, completed using reference TRBV7-9 and TRBJ2-7, is DTGVSQNPRHKITKRGQNVTFRCDPISEHNRLYWYRQTLGQGPEFLTYFQNEAQLEKSRLLSDRFSAERPKGSFSTLEIQRTEQGDSAMYLCASSPTQTYEQYFGPGTRLTVT.

This clonotype was observed many times. The chain couples TRBV20-1 to TRBJ1-5; D is unclear. Per the germline V gene, CDR1 is DFQATT and CDR2 is SNEGSKA (reference sequence). The V and J ends lost 5 bases and 0 bases respectively, with 8 bases between them. CDR3 length: 13 amino acids. CDR3 loop: CSAETHSNQPQHF. The CDR3 DNA reads TGCAGTGCTGAAACTCATAGCAATCAGCCCCAGCATTTT.

This clonotype was recorded once. A much larger clone differs by one base, so this may be a read error. The rearrangement joins TRBV6-2 or TRBV6-3 to TRBJ2-5, with 12 bases matching TRBD1. Germline V gene lookup returns CDR1 MNHEY and CDR2 SVGEGT. This CDR3 contains 16 residues. The trim removed 9 bases at V and 5 bases at J, leaving 13 bases unmatched. The DNA for the CDR3 is TGTGCCAGAAGTGGAAAGGGACAGGGGGCTGGCGAGACCCAGTACTTC. Residues: CARSGKGQGAGETQYF.

This clonotype was recorded at least ten times. V and J are TRBV2 and TRBJ2-1; perhaps TRBD1 as D (5 bases). This CDR3 contains 14 residues. V shed 7 bases and J shed 5 bases, with 15 bases lying between them. Germline V gene data show CDR1 as SNHLY and CDR2 as FYNNEI. CDR3 nucleotides: TGTGCCAGCACCGAAGGGGCCCTTAACAATGAGCAGTTCTTC. It translates to CASTEGALNNEQFF.

A note on this clonotype: An end of the junction differs from the germline gene, which may be a read error. CDR3: CASSQETGQGNSYKQYF. The CDR3 DNA is TGTGCCAGCAGCCAAGAAACGGGGCAGGGTAACTCCTACAAGCAGTACTTC. The rearrangement joins TRBV6-2 or TRBV6-3 to TRBJ2-7; D is tentatively TRBD1 or TRBD2 (5 bases each). This CDR3 region has 17 residues. Germline V gene data show CDR1 as MNHEY and CDR2 as SVGEGT.

On this clonotype: A much larger clone lies a single base off, so this may be a read error. This chain connects TRBV7-6 to TRBJ2-3; D gene unclear. V was trimmed by 5 bases and J by 0 bases, leaving 18 bases between them. The germline V gene has CDR1 SGHVS and CDR2 FNYEAQ. CDR3 length: 17 residues. CDR3 bases: TGTGCCAGCAGCCCGGTCGTACTATCGGGCAGCACAGATACGCAGTATTTT. Translating gives CASSPVVLSGSTDTQYF. Full variable domain (missing parts from reference TRBV7-6 and TRBJ2-3): GAGVSQSPRYKVTKRGQDVALRCDPISGHVSLYWYRQALGQGPEFLTYFNYEAQQDKSGLPNDRFSAERPEGSISTLTIQRTEQRDSAMYRCASSPVVLSGSTDTQYFGPGTRLTVL.

This clonotype has a count of ten or more. In DNA form, the CDR3 reads TGTGCCAGCAGTTACTTCCCGGGGCGGTACTACGAGCAGTACTTC. Residues: CASSYFPGRYYEQYF. The chain combines TRBV6-2 or TRBV6-3 with TRBJ2-7; D may correspond to TRBD1 or TRBD2 (5 bases each). The V and J ends lost 1 base and 3 bases respectively, with 13 bases between them. Germline values: CDR1 MNHEY, CDR2 SVGEGT. This CDR3 comprises 15 residues.

This clonotype was counted ten times or more. The chain employs TRBV6-2 or TRBV6-3 and TRBJ2-7, with 7 nucleotides matching TRBD1. V trimming: 2 bases; J trimming: 2 bases; junction bases outside the gene matches: 12. Germline lookup yields CDR1 MNHEY and CDR2 SVGEGT. This CDR3 region has 17 residues. DNA of the CDR3: TGTGCCAGCAGTTACGATGGACAGGAGAACTCCCCCTACGAGCAGTACTTC. Translated: CASSYDGQENSPYEQYF.

At least ten counts were recorded for this clonotype. V and J are TRBV28 and TRBJ2-3; D call uncertain. Germline loops: CDR1 MDHEN, CDR2 SYDVKM. The length of the CDR3 is 15 residues. Between the trimmed V and J ends, which lost 5 bases and 3 bases, there was a span of 15 bases. This CDR3 reads CASSPHIGATDTQYF. In nucleotides, the CDR3 is TGTGCCAGCAGTCCGCACATTGGAGCGACAGATACGCAGTATTTT.

Many counts were recorded for this clonotype. This rearrangement joins TRBV20-1 to TRBJ2-7, with 9 bases matching TRBD1. CDR1 is DFQATT, CDR2 SNEGSKA, per germline (reference sequence). The length of the CDR3 is 14 residues. The trim removed 1 base at V and 1 base at J, leaving 2 bases unmatched. This chain's CDR3 is CSARGDRESYEQYF. The CDR3, as DNA: TGCAGTGCTAGAGGGGACAGGGAGTCCTACGAGCAGTACTTC.

This clonotype was recorded many times. The chain is built from TRBV4-1 and TRBJ2-7; D is uncertain. The CDR3 runs 12 residues. CDR1 MGHRA and CDR2 YSYEKL come from the germline V gene. V lost 0 bases and J 6 bases, leaving 6 bases between the germline ends. CDR3 protein: CASSQELGEQYF. The CDR3 region has the DNA TGCGCCAGCAGCCAAGAATTAGGCGAGCAGTACTTC.

This clonotype has a count of ten or more. The V gene is TRBV19, the J gene TRBJ1-2; no definite D call. The CDR3 covers 15 residues. In germline, CDR1 is LNHDA, CDR2 SQIVND (reference sequence). V shed 3 bases and J shed 7 bases, with 18 bases lying between them. The CDR3 DNA follows: TGTGCCAGTAGTATCGCAAGTGGGTCCGCTGGTGGCTACACCTTC. As protein: CASSIASGSAGGYTF. Full variable domain (outside the CDR3, taken from reference TRBV19 and TRBJ1-2): DGGITQSPKYLFRKEGQNVTLSCEQNLNHDAMYWYRQDPGQGLRLIYYSQIVNDFQKGDIAEGYSVSREKKESFPLTVTSAQKNPTAFYLCASSIASGSAGGYTFGSGTRLTVV.

This clonotype was seen at least ten times. The V and J genes are TRBV4-1 and TRBJ2-5; 10 bases are a match to TRBD2. V gave up 1 base and J gave up 0 bases; unmatched junction bases: 5. CDR3 length: 17 amino acids. Germline CDR1 is MGHRA and CDR2 is YSYEKL. In nucleotides, the CDR3 is TGCGCCAGCAGCCAAGGGCGAGCGGGAGGGCACCAAGAGACCCAGTACTTC. Translating gives CASSQGRAGGHQETQYF.

Many counts were recorded for this clonotype. J is TRBJ2-1 and V is TRBV7-2; possibly TRBD2 for D (6 bases). This CDR3 comprises 15 residues. The germline V and J ends were trimmed by 7 bases and 7 bases, with 20 bases remaining between them. Per the germline V gene, CDR1 is SGHTA and CDR2 is FQGNSA. The CDR3 sequence: CASTRGGRKENEQFF. CDR3 nucleotide sequence: TGTGCCAGCACGCGGGGCGGAAGGAAGGAAAATGAGCAGTTCTTC.

This clonotype occurred many times. V usage is TRBV4-2 and J usage is TRBJ2-3, with a tentative D call TRBD2 (5 bases). Trimming pared 2 bases from V and 4 bases from J, leaving 16 bases between. The CDR3 covers 16 residues. The germline V gene has CDR1 LGHNA and CDR2 YNFKEQ. CDR3 protein: CASSQSQDSPPDTQYF. CDR3 sequence (DNA): TGTGCCAGCAGCCAATCTCAGGACTCCCCTCCAGATACGCAGTATTTT.

The sample holds many counts of this clonotype. The gene calls are TRBV20-1 and TRBJ2-3; D is undetermined. Germline lookup yields CDR1 DFQATT and CDR2 SNEGSKA (reference sequence). V lost 1 base and J 5 bases, leaving 7 bases between the germline ends. This CDR3 is 12 amino acids long. CDR3 protein: CSARGGGDTQYF. The DNA of the CDR3 is TGCAGTGCTAGAGGCGGCGGAGATACGCAGTATTTT.